Following are 21 T cell receptor beta chains from one sample sequenced in a study of blood T cell repertoires in COVID-19. The data were produced by immunoSEQ multiplex PCR, yet TCRdb's version contains in-frame clones alone and is incomplete. Here the sample spans 100,000 to 120,000 clones, about 85% being singletons. The material sequenced was peripheral blood. These receptors all come from a man aged 45 to 65 with acute or convalescent COVID-19.

The CDR3 here is CASSLGGPNTEAFF. The CDR3 DNA is TGTGCCAGCAGCTTAGGGGGGCCCAACACTGAAGCTTTCTTT. The chain joins TRBV11-3 to TRBJ1-1; tentatively, D is TRBD1 (6 bases). Germline values: CDR1 SGHNT, CDR2 YENEEA. Trimming took 1 base from V and 2 from J, leaving 8 bases between them. This CDR3 region has 14 residues.

V usage is TRBV6-5 and J usage is TRBJ2-5; possibly TRBD1 for D (7 bases). CDR1 is MNHEY and CDR2 is SVGAGI in the germline V gene. V was cut by 5 bases and J by 5 bases, with 12 bases left in between. The CDR3 has 13 amino acids. The CDR3 nucleotides are TGTGCCAGCAGTACCCCAGGGGGGGAGACCCAGTACTTC. Translation gives CASSTPGGETQYF.

The chain carries TRBV7-9 and TRBJ2-7; 10 bases are a match to TRBD2. The CDR3 is 13 residues long. The V gene end was trimmed by 5 bases and the J gene end by 12 bases; junction bases not matched to a gene: 10. CDR1 SEHNR and CDR2 FQNEAQ come from the germline V gene (reference sequence). The CDR3 reads CASSAGLAALVYF. The CDR3 DNA sequence: TGTGCCAGCAGCGCAGGACTAGCGGCTCTGGTGTACTTC. Looking up the rest from reference TRBV7-9 and TRBJ2-7 gives the full variable domain: DTGVSQNPRHKITKRGQNVTFRCDPISEHNRLYWYRQTLGQGPEFLTYFQNEAQLEKSRLLSDRFSAERPKGSFSTLEIQRTEQGDSAMYLCASSAGLAALVYFGPGTRLTVT.

The rearrangement links TRBV19 to TRBJ1-3; a weak D match, TRBD1 (6 bases). V lost 9 bases and J lost 0, with 12 bases in between. The length of the CDR3 is 14 residues. Germline V CDR1 and CDR2: LNHDA, SQIVND (reference sequence). The CDR3 region has the DNA TGTGCCAGCGACACAGGGTCCTCTGGAAACACCATATATTTT. Encoded protein: CASDTGSSGNTIYF.

In its sample, this clone was seen once. The V and J genes are TRBV4-1 and TRBJ1-5, with a possible D match to TRBD1 (6 bases). V dropped 0 bases and J dropped 8 bases, with 11 bases sitting between them. The germline V gene has CDR1 MGHRA and CDR2 YSYEKL. The CDR3 loop spans 14 amino acids. The CDR3 DNA reads TGCGCCAGCAGCCAAGATGGCAGGGGAAAGCCCCAGCATTTT. This sequence encodes CASSQDGRGKPQHF.

The V and J genes are TRBV18 and TRBJ2-7, with D possibly TRBD1 on 5 matching bases. CDR3 length equals 14 residues. From germline, CDR1 is KGHSH and CDR2 LQKENI. Between the trimmed V and J ends, which lost 2 bases and 2 bases, there was a span of 10 bases. CDR3 DNA: TGTGCCAGCTCACCAGTCGCGACAGCCTACGAGCAGTACTTC. This gives the protein CASSPVATAYEQYF.

The rearrangement links TRBV10-1 to TRBJ2-5, with TRBD2 identical over 9 bases. After removal of 9 bases from V and 5 bases from J, the junction contained 4 bases not matched to a gene. The CDR3 totals 12 residues. Germline V gene data show CDR1 as WNHNN and CDR2 as SYGVQD (reference sequence). The CDR3 reads CASSSGGETQYF. Here the CDR3 DNA reads TGCGCCAGTTCGAGCGGGGGGGAGACCCAGTACTTC.

A word on this clone: Other DNA sequences in the sample encode the same CDR3. This rearrangement joins TRBV5-1 to TRBJ1-6; TRBD1 might be the D (5 bases). Trimming cost V 0 bases and J 6 bases, with 7 bases left between them. The CDR3 totals 14 residues. CDR1 is SGHRS, CDR2 YFSETQ, per germline. The CDR3 sequence is CASSLGGLNSPLHF. CDR3 nucleotides: TGCGCCAGCAGCTTGGGGGGCCTTAATTCACCCCTCCACTTT. The whole variable domain, remainder taken from reference TRBV5-1 and TRBJ1-6, is KAGVTQTPRYLIKTRGQQVTLSCSPISGHRSVSWYQQTPGQGLQFLFEYFSETQRNKGNFPGRFSGRQFSNSRSEMNVSTLELGDSALYLCASSLGGLNSPLHFGNGTRLTVT.

The CDR3 DNA follows: TGTGCCAGCAGGGGGCGTCGGAACACTGAAGCTTTCTTT. Its translation is CASRGRRNTEAFF. The chain has TRBV27 and TRBJ1-1; D is possibly TRBD1 (5 bases). Trimming pared 6 bases from V and 1 base from J, leaving 9 bases between. This CDR3 is built from 13 residues. Germline V gives CDR1 MNHEY, CDR2 SMNVEV (reference sequence).

The chain couples TRBV18 to TRBJ2-7, with D tentatively TRBD1 (6 bases). Germline CDR1 KGHSH, CDR2 LQKENI. V shed 2 bases and J shed 7 bases, with 9 bases lying between them. The CDR3 loop spans 12 amino acids. In DNA form, the CDR3 reads TGTGCCAGCTCACCAGGGGGCGGGGAGCAGTACTTC. Protein: CASSPGGGEQYF.

This rearrangement joins TRBV30 to TRBJ1-1; a weak D match, TRBD1 (5 bases). V shed 6 bases and J shed 1 base, with 6 bases lying between them. This CDR3 is 11 amino acids long. Germline CDR1 is GTSNPN and CDR2 is SVGIG (reference sequence). The CDR3: CACTGNTEAFF. The CDR3 nucleotides read TGTGCCTGTACAGGGAACACTGAAGCTTTCTTT.

V gene TRBV2 combines with J gene TRBJ2-7; TRBD1 aligns across 9 bases. V was clipped by 6 bases and J by 2 bases; unmatched bases: 5. The germline gives CDR1 SNHLY, CDR2 FYNNEI. The CDR3 spans 14 residues. CDR3 nucleotides: TGTGCCAGCAGCCAAAACAGGGGGCCCTACGAGCAGTACTTC. Its translation: CASSQNRGPYEQYF.

The chain joins TRBV7-3 to TRBJ2-5; 11 bases agree with TRBD2. Trimming at V came to 5 bases and at J to 5 bases, leaving 4 bases not matched to a gene. Per germline, CDR1 SGHTA and CDR2 FQGTGA. The CDR3 consists of 14 residues. The CDR3 is CASSKLAGVETQYF. Written as DNA, the CDR3 is TGTGCCAGCAGCAAACTAGCGGGGGTTGAGACCCAGTACTTC. Drawing the rest from reference TRBV7-3 and TRBJ2-5, the complete variable domain is GAGVSQTPSNKVTEKGKYVELRCDPISGHTALYWYRQSLGQGPEFLIYFQGTGAADDSGLPNDRFFAVRPEGSVSTLKIQRTERGDSAVYLCASSKLAGVETQYFGPGTRLLVL.

V usage is TRBV5-1 and J usage is TRBJ1-1; TRBD1 matches 9 bases. V trimming: 7 bases; J trimming: 5 bases; junction bases outside the gene matches: 6. The CDR3 is made up of 13 amino acids. Germline lookup yields CDR1 SGHRS and CDR2 YFSETQ. CDR3 amino acids: CASRDRVGTEAFF. The DNA of the CDR3 is TGCGCCAGCCGGGACAGGGTAGGTACTGAAGCTTTCTTT.

This clone was seen a few times. V gene TRBV11-3 combines with J gene TRBJ2-2; D remains ambiguous. Germline CDR1 is SGHNT and CDR2 is YENEEA. V was shortened by 2 bases and J by 0 bases, with 7 bases between the two germline ends. The CDR3 has 15 residues. The DNA of the CDR3 is TGTGCCAGCAGCTTATCCCCGTCGAACACCGGGGAGCTGTTTTTT. Its protein product is CASSLSPSNTGELFF.

This sequence joins TRBV28 and TRBJ1-5; no clear D. The V end lost 6 bases, the J end lost 5 bases, and 8 bases lay between the germline ends. Germline values: CDR1 MDHEN, CDR2 SYDVKM. The CDR3 length is 12 residues. The CDR3 bases are TGTGCCAGCAGCCTTTCGTATCAGCCCCAGCATTTT. This encodes CASSLSYQPQHF.

The V gene is TRBV5-1, the J gene TRBJ2-3; a weak D match, TRBD1 (6 bases). The CDR3 totals 14 residues. CDR1 and CDR2 (germline): SGHRS, YFSETQ. Trimming cost V 5 bases and J 4 bases, with 14 bases left between them. The CDR3 region is CASRDPQGSDTQYF. The CDR3 DNA reads TGCGCCAGCAGGGACCCACAGGGTTCAGATACGCAGTATTTT. Using reference TRBV5-1 and TRBJ2-3 for the parts outside the CDR3, the full variable domain is KAGVTQTPRYLIKTRGQQVTLSCSPISGHRSVSWYQQTPGQGLQFLFEYFSETQRNKGNFPGRFSGRQFSNSRSEMNVSTLELGDSALYLCASRDPQGSDTQYFGPGTRLTVL.

The chain uses TRBV4-1 and TRBJ2-3; D unresolved. This CDR3 has 14 amino acids. Germline V gene data show CDR1 as MGHRA and CDR2 as YSYEKL. Trimming pared 4 bases from V and 0 bases from J, leaving 8 bases between. CDR3 bases: TGCGCCAGCAGCCCGCCCACTAGCACAGATACGCAGTATTTT. Translated, it gives CASSPPTSTDTQYF.

J is TRBJ2-1 and V is TRBV11-3, with 7 bases aligning to TRBD1. CDR1 is SGHNT and CDR2 is YENEEA in the germline V gene. Trimming at V came to 2 bases and at J to 4 bases, leaving 5 bases not matched to a gene. The CDR3 totals 15 residues. The CDR3 DNA reads TGTGCCAGCAGCTTAAGGGACAGTATTTACAATGAGCAGTTCTTC. It encodes CASSLRDSIYNEQFF.

This chain uses TRBV18 with TRBJ2-5; D is unresolved. The length of the CDR3 is 13 residues. Trimming shortened V by 6 bases and J by 2 bases, and 10 bases separated the two germline ends. Per the germline V gene, CDR1 is KGHSH and CDR2 is LQKENI. CDR3 residues: CASSLGPQETQYF. The CDR3 coding sequence is TGTGCCAGCTCCCTAGGCCCTCAAGAGACCCAGTACTTC.

The rearrangement joins TRBV18 to TRBJ2-7, with 7 nucleotides matching TRBD1. Per the germline V gene, CDR1 is KGHSH and CDR2 is LQKENI. J lost 2 bases, V lost 2 bases, and 6 bases had no gene match. CDR3 size: 15 residues. CDR3 sequence (DNA): TGTGCCAGCTCACCATCCCCAGGGGGTGCCTACGAGCAGTACTTC. The encoded protein is CASSPSPGGAYEQYF.